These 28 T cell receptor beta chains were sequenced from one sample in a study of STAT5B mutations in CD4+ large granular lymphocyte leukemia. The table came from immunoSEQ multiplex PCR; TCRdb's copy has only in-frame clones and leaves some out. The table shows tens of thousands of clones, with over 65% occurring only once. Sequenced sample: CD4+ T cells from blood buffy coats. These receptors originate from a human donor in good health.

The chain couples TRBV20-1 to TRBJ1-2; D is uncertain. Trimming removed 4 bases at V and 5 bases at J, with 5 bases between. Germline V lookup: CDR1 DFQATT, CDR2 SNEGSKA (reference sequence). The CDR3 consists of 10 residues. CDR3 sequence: CSATQYGYTF. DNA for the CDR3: TGCAGTGCTACCCAATATGGCTACACCTTC.

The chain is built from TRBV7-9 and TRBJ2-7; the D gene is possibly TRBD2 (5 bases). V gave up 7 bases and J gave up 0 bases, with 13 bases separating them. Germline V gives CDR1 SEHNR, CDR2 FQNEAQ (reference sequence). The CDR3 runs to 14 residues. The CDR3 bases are TGTGCCAGCACCCCTTCGGGGAGCTCCTACGAGCAGTACTTC. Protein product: CASTPSGSSYEQYF.

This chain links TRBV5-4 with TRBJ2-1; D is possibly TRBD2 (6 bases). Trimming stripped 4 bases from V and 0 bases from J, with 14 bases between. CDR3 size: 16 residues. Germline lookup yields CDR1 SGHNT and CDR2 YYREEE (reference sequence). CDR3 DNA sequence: TGTGCCAGCAGCCCGGCGGGGTACAGCTCCTACAATGAGCAGTTCTTC. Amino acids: CASSPAGYSSYNEQFF.

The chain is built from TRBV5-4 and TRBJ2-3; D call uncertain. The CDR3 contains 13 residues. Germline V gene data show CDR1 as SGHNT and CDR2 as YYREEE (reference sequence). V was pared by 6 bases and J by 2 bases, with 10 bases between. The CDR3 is CASNSPNTDTQYF. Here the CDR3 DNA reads TGTGCCAGCAATTCACCTAACACAGATACGCAGTATTTT.

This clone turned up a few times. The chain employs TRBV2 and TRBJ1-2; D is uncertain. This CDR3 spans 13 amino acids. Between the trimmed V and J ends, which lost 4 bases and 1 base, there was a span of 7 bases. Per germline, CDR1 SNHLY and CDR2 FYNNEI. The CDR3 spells CASSVSFNYGYTF. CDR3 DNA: TGTGCCAGCAGTGTGTCGTTTAACTATGGCTACACCTTC.

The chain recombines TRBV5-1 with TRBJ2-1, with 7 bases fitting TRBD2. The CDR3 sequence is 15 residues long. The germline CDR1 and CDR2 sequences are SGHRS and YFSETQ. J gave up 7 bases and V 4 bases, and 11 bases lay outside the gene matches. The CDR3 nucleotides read TGCGCCAGCAGCACCGGCGGCGGGAGTAAAAATGAGCAGTTCTTC. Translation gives CASSTGGGSKNEQFF.

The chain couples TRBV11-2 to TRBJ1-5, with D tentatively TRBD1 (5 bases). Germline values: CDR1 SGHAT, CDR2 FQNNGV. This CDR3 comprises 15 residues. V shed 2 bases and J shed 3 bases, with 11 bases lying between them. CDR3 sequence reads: CASSLSRDPNQPQHF. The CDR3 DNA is TGTGCCAGCAGCTTATCCAGGGACCCCAATCAGCCCCAGCATTTT.

CDR3 in amino acids: CASKPGATNEKLFF. CDR3 nucleotides: TGTGCCAGCAAACCCGGGGCGACTAATGAAAAACTGTTTTTT. V is TRBV27 and J is TRBJ1-4; D may be TRBD1 (5 bases). The CDR3 loop spans 14 amino acids. CDR1 is MNHEY, CDR2 SMNVEV, per germline (reference sequence). The V end lost 7 bases, the J end lost 2 bases, and 11 bases lay between the germline ends.

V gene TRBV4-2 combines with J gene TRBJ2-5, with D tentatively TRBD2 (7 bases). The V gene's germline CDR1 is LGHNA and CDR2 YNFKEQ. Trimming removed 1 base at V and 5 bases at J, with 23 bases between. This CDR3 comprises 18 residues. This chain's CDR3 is CASSQGEGGAGTSETQYF. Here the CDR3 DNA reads TGTGCCAGCAGCCAAGGGGAGGGGGGTGCGGGAACCTCGGAGACCCAGTACTTC.

DNA of the CDR3: TGTGCCAGCAGCCCTCGAAGCGGGAGGGCCCCAGATACGCAGTATTTT. This sequence encodes CASSPRSGRAPDTQYF. This chain uses TRBV11-3 with TRBJ2-3, with 10 bases fitting TRBD2. V was clipped by 5 bases and J by 4 bases; unmatched bases: 9. Per germline, CDR1 SGHNT and CDR2 YENEEA. The CDR3 contains 16 residues.

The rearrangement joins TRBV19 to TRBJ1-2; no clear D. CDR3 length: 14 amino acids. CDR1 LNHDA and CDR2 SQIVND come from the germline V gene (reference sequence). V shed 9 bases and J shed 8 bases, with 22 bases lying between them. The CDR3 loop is CASHTGETPSGYTF. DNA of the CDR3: TGTGCCAGCCACACGGGAGAAACCCCCAGCGGCTACACCTTC.

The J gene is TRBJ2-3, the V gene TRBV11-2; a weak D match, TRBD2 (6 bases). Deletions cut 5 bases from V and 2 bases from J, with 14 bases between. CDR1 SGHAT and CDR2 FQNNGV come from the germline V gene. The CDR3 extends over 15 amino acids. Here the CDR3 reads CASSTPRGPTDTQYF. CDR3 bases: TGTGCCAGCAGCACCCCGCGGGGACCCACAGATACGCAGTATTTT.

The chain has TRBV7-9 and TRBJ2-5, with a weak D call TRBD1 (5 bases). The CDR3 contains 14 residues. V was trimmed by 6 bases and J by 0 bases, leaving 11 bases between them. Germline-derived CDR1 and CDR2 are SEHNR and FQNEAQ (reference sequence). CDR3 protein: CASRFDSYQETQYF. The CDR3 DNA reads TGTGCCAGCAGATTTGACAGTTACCAAGAGACCCAGTACTTC.

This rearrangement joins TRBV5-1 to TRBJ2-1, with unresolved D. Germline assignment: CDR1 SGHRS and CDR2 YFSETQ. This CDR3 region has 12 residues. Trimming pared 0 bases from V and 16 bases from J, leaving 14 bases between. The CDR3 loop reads CASSLDGQVQFF. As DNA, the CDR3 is TGCGCCAGCAGCTTGGACGGCCAGGTTCAATTCTTC.

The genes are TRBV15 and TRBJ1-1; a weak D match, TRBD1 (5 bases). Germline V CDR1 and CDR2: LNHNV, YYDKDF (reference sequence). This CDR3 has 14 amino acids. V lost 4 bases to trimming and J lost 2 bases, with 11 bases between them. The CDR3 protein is CATSNRGGNTEAFF. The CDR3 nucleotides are TGTGCCACCAGCAATAGGGGAGGTAACACTGAAGCTTTCTTT.

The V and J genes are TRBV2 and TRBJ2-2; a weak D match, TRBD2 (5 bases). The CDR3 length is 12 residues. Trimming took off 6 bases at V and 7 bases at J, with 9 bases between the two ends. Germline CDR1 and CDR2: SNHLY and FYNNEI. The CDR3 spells CASSAEVGELFF. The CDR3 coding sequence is TGTGCCAGCAGCGCGGAGGTCGGGGAGCTGTTTTTT.

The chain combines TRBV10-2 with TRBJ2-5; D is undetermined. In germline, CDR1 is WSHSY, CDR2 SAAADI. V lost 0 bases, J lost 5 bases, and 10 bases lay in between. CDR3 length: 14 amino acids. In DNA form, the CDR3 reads TGCGCCAGCAGTGAGTCTTGGGCCGGGGAGACCCAGTACTTC. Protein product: CASSESWAGETQYF.

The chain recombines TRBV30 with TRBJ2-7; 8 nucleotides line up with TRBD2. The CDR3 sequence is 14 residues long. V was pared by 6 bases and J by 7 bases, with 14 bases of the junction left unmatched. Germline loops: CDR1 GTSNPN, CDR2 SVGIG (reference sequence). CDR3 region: CACQTADGTREQYF. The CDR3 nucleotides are TGTGCCTGTCAGACCGCGGACGGGACTAGAGAGCAGTACTTC.

The CDR3 sequence is CSEGTGGDWETYGSQYF. In DNA form, the CDR3 reads TGCAGCGAAGGAACAGGGGGCGATTGGGAGACCTATGGGTCCCAGTACTTC. V gene TRBV29-1 combines with J gene TRBJ2-5; 9 positions agree with TRBD1. The V gene end was trimmed by 7 bases and the J gene end by 9 bases; junction bases not matched to a gene: 24. Germline CDR1 and CDR2: SQVTM and ANQGSEA. This CDR3 contains 17 residues.

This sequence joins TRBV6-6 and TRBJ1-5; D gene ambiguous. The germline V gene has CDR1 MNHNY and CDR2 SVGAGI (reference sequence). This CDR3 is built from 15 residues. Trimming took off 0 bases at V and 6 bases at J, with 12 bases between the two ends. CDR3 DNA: TGTGCCAGCAGTTACTCGAGTGGTGGCCTTCAGCCCCAGCATTTT. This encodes CASSYSSGGLQPQHF.

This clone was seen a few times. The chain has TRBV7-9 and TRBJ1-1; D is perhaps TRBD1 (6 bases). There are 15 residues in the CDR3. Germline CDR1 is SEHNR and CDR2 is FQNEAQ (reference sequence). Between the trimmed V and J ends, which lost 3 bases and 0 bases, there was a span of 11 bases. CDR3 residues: CASSFRQGMNTEAFF. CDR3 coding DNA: TGTGCCAGCAGCTTTCGCCAGGGGATGAACACTGAAGCTTTCTTT. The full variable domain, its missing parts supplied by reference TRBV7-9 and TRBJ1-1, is DTGVSQNPRHKITKRGQNVTFRCDPISEHNRLYWYRQTLGQGPEFLTYFQNEAQLEKSRLLSDRFSAERPKGSFSTLEIQRTEQGDSAMYLCASSFRQGMNTEAFFGQGTRLTVV.

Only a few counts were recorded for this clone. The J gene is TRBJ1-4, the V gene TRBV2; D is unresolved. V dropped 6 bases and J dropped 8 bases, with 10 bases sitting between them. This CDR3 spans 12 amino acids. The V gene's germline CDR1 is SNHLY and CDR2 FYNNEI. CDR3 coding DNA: TGTGCCAGCAGCGCGAGCTGGGAAAAACTGTTTTTT. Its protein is CASSASWEKLFF. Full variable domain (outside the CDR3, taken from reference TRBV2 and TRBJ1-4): EPEVTQTPSHQVTQMGQEVILRCVPISNHLYFYWYRQILGQKVEFLVSFYNNEISEKSEIFDDQFSVERPDGSNFTLKIRSTKLEDSAMYFCASSASWEKLFFGSGTQLSVL.

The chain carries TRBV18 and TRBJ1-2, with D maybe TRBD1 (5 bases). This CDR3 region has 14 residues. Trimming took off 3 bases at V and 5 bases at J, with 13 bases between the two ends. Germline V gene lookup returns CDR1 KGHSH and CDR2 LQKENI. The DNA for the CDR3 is TGTGCCAGCTCACCCCAGGGCAGGACATATGGCTACACCTTC. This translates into CASSPQGRTYGYTF.

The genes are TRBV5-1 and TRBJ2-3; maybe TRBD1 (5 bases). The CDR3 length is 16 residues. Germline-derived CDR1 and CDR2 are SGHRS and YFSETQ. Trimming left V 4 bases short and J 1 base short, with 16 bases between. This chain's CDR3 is CASSTKGFSGTDTQYF. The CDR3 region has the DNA TGCGCCAGCAGCACCAAGGGGTTTTCAGGCACAGATACGCAGTATTTT.

The CDR3 nucleotides are TGTGCCAGCAGCTTTGCGGCGACGAACACTGAAGCTTTCTTT. Amino acids: CASSFAATNTEAFF. The J gene is TRBJ1-1, the V gene TRBV11-1; D gene unclear. The CDR3 contains 14 residues. V was shortened by 3 bases and J by 1 base, with 9 bases between the two germline ends. The germline V gene encodes CDR1 SGHAT and CDR2 FQDESV (reference sequence). Looking up the rest from reference TRBV11-1 and TRBJ1-1 gives the full variable domain: EAEVAQSPRYKITEKSQAVAFWCDPISGHATLYWYRQILGQGPELLVQFQDESVVDDSQLPKDRFSAERLKGVDSTLKIQPAELGDSAMYLCASSFAATNTEAFFGQGTRLTVV.

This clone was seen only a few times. CDR3: CASSLRHGRGEQFF. Here the CDR3 DNA reads TGTGCCAGCAGCTTAAGACACGGGAGGGGTGAGCAGTTCTTC. V is TRBV7-2 and J is TRBJ2-1, with 8 nucleotides matching TRBD2. This CDR3 comprises 14 residues. V trimming: 2 bases; J trimming: 9 bases; junction bases outside the gene matches: 6. Germline V gene data show CDR1 as SGHTA and CDR2 as FQGNSA.

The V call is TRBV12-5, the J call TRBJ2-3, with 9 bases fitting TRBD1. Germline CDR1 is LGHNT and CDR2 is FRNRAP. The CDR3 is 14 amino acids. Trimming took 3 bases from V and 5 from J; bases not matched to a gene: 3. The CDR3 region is CASGLQGQGDTQYF. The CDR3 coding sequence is TGTGCTAGTGGTTTACAGGGACAGGGAGATACGCAGTATTTT.

The CDR3 DNA reads TGTGCCAGCAGCGTCGAAGGACATACGAACACCGGGGAGCTGTTTTTT. It codes for CASSVEGHTNTGELFF. The rearrangement joins TRBV9 to TRBJ2-2; a possible D gene is TRBD1 (5 bases). This CDR3 has 16 residues. CDR1 is SGDLS, CDR2 YYNGEE, per germline. The V and J ends lost 2 bases and 0 bases respectively, with 11 bases between them. Full variable domain (rest looked up from reference TRBV9 and TRBJ2-2): DSGVTQTPKHLITATGQRVTLRCSPRSGDLSVYWYQQSLDQGLQFLIQYYNGEERAKGNILERFSAQQFPDLHSELNLSSLELGDSALYFCASSVEGHTNTGELFFGEGSRLTVL.